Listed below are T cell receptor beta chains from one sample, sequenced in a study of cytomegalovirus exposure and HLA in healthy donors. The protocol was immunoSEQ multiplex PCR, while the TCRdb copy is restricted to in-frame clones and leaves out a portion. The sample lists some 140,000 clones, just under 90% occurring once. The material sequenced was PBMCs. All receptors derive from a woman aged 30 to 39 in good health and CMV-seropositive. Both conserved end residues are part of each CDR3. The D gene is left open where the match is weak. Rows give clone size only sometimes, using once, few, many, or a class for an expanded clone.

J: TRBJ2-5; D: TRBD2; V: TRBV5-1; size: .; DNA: TGCGCCAGCTTCCGCGGGGGGACCGAGACCCAGTACTTC; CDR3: CASFRGGTETQYF
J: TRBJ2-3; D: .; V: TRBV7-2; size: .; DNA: TGTGCCAGCAGCTCGCGGGGGCGCCCAGATACGCAGTATTTT; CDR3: CASSSRGRPDTQYF
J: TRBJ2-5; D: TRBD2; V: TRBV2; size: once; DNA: TGTGCCAGCGTAGGGACTATGCGTCAAGAGACCCAGTACTTC; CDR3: CASVGTMRQETQYF
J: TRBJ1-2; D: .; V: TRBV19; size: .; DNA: TGTGCCAGTAGTATAGATCGCAAGGAGGGCTACACCTTC; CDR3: CASSIDRKEGYTF
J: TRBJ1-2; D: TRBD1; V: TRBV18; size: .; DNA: TGTGCCAGCTCACCACCCAACAGGGGATATGGCTACACCTTC; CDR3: CASSPPNRGYGYTF
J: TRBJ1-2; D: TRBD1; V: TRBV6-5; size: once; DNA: TGTGCCAGCAGTCGGACAGGGTTGGGTGGCTACACCTTC; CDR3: CASSRTGLGGYTF
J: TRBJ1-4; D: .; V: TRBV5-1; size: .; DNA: TGCGCCAGCAGAACCTCGGGAGCAACTAATGAAAAACTGTTTTTT; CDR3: CASRTSGATNEKLFF
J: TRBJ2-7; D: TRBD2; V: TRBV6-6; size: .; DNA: TGTGCCAGCAGTTCCATCGGGGGGGGGTACGAGCAGTACTTC; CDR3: CASSSIGGGYEQYF
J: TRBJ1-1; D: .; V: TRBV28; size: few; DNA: TGTGCCAGCAGTTTGGGGGGGGCGATAAACACTGAAGCTTTCTTT; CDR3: CASSLGGAINTEAFF
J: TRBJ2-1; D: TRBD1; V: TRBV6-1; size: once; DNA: TGTGCCAGCAGTGAGAGGGGGCCCTACAATGAGCAGTTCTTC; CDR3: CASSERGPYNEQFF
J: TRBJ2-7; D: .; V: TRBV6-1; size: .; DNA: TGTGCCAGCAGCCCCGGTACCATCTTGGAGCAGTACTTC; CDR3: CASSPGTILEQYF
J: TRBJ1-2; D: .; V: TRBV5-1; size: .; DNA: TGCGCCAGCGCCGAGAATGACTATGGCTACACCTTC; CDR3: CASAENDYGYTF
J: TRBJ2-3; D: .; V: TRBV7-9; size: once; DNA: TGTGCCAGCAGCTTAAGCGTCACTAGGCTCACAGATACGCAGTATTTT; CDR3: CASSLSVTRLTDTQYF
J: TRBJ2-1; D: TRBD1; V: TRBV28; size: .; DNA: TGTGCCATCCAGCAGGGGGCGCAGGGGAGGAGGGCCTACAATGAGCAGTTCTTC; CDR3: CAIQQGAQGRRAYNEQFF
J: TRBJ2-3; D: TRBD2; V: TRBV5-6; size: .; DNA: TGTGCCAGCACCACGGGACTATATAGCACAGATACGCAGTATTTT; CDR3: CASTTGLYSTDTQYF
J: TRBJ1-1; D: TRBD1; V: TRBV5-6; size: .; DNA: TGTGCCAGCAGCTTCGGACAGGCTGAAGCTTTCTTT; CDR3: CASSFGQAEAFF
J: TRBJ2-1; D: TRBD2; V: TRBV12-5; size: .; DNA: TGTGCTAGTGGCCCCTGGACTAGCGGGGTATACAATGAGCAGTTCTTC; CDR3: CASGPWTSGVYNEQFF
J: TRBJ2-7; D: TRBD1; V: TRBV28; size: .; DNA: TGTGCCAGCAGTTTGGGACAGGGCACCTACGAGCAGTACTTC; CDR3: CASSLGQGTYEQYF
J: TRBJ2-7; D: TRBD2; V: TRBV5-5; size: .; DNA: TGTGCCAGCAGCTTGCATTACGCGGGAGGCTGGGAGCAGTACTTC; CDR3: CASSLHYAGGWEQYF
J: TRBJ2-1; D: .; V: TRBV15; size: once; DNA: TGTGCCACCAGCAGAGATTCGTTGCTAGCCGGGATGTTGTGGGATGAGCAGTTCTTC; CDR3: CATSRDSLLAGMLWDEQFF
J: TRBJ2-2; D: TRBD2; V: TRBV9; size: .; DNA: TGTGCCAGCAGCGTAGTTGCGGGGGGGCCATCCGGGGAGCTGTTTTTT; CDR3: CASSVVAGGPSGELFF
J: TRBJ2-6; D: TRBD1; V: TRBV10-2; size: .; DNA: TGCGCCAGCATCGGGGACAGGGAATCTGGGGCCAACGTCCTGACTTTC; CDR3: CASIGDRESGANVLTF
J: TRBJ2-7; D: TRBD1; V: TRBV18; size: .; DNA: TGTGCCAGCTCCCCCGGACAGGGGGTTTATTATCCGGAAGAGCAGTACTTC; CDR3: CASSPGQGVYYPEEQYF
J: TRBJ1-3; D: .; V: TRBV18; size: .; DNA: TGTGCCAGCTCACCCCGAGGCGGAGGAAACACCATATATTTT; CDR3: CASSPRGGGNTIYF
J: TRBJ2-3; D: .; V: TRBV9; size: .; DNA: TGTGCCAGCAGCCTTTACGCCCCCAGCGGGTACACAGATACGCAGTATTTT; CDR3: CASSLYAPSGYTDTQYF
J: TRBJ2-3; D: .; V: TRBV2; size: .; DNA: TGTGCCAGCAGTGATAGGGGGACAGATACGCAGTATTTT; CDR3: CASSDRGTDTQYF
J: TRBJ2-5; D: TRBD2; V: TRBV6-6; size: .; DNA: TGTGCCAGCAGTTATGCCCAGCGGGGGTACCAAGAGACCCAGTACTTC; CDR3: CASSYAQRGYQETQYF
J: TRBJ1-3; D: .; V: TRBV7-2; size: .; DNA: TGTGCCAGCCGGCCTGGGGCGGACACCATATATTTT; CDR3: CASRPGADTIYF
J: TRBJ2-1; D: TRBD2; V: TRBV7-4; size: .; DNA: TGTGCCAGCAGCTTAGAGCAAGGGGCTAGCGGGGCCGCCCCCTACAATGAGCAGTTCTTC; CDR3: CASSLEQGASGAAPYNEQFF
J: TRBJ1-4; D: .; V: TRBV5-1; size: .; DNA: TGCGCCAGCAGCCTTTTCTACGGACAGCTAGAAAAACTGTTTTTT; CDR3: CASSLFYGQLEKLFF
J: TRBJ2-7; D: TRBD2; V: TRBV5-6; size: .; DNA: TGTGCCAGCAGCTTGGCCGGACTAGCCCCCTACGAGCAGTACTTC; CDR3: CASSLAGLAPYEQYF
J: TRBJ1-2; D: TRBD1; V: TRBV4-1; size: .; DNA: TGCGCCAGCAGCCAAGGGACAGGGGGGGTCTATGGCTACACCTTC; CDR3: CASSQGTGGVYGYTF
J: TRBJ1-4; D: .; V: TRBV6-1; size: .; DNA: TGTGCCAGCAGTGAAGTAACCTTTCGAGTAGAAAAACTGTTTTTT; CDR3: CASSEVTFRVEKLFF
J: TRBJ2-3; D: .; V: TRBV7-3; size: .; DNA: TGTGCCAGCAGCGCCAGACTCAGCACAGATACGCAGTATTTT; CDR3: CASSARLSTDTQYF
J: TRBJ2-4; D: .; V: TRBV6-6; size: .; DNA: TGTGCCAGCAGTTGGACGGGGAGACGGGGCAAAAACATTCAGTACTTC; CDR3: CASSWTGRRGKNIQYF
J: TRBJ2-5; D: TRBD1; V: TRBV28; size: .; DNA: TGTGCCAGCAGTTTCAGGGGGCCCGGGGAGACCCAGTACTTC; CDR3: CASSFRGPGETQYF
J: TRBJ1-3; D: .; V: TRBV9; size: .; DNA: TGTGCCAGCAGCGACGGGGGACTCGGAAACACCATATATTTT; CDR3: CASSDGGLGNTIYF
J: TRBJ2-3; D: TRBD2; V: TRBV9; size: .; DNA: TGTGCCAGCAGCGGAGAGAGCGGGGGTACAGATACGCAGTATTTT; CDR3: CASSGESGGTDTQYF
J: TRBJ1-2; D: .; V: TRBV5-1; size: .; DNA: TGCGCCAGCAGTTTCGACAGGAACTATGGCTACACCTTC; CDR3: CASSFDRNYGYTF
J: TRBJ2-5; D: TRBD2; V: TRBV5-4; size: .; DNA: TGTGCCAGCAGCCCCGGGACTAGCGGGCGAACAACGCGGGAGACCCAGTACTTC; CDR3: CASSPGTSGRTTRETQYF
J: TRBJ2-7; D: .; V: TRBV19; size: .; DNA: TGTGCCAGTAGTCCGAGGGGACGGGAGAACTCCTACGAGCAGTACTTC; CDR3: CASSPRGRENSYEQYF
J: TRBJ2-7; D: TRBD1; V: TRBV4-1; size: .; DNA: TGCGCCAGCAGCCAATTCTTCTCAACAGGGGGCGAGCAGTACTTC; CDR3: CASSQFFSTGGEQYF